The entry that follows covers one T cell receptor beta chain sequence. The V end was cut by 3 bases, the J end by 10 bases, with 22 bases between. The germline V gene encodes CDR1 MDHEN and CDR2 SYDVKM. The CDR3 is 16 amino acids. The data were taken from a study of PD-1 blockade in mismatch repair-deficient tumors. The method was immunoSEQ multiplex PCR; TCRdb's version includes in-frame clones alone and lacks a portion of them. This sample has around 100,000 clones; 82% occur once, and the top ten carry approximately 6.7%. The source material was peripheral blood, sampled roughly eight months after starting pembrolizumab. The V and J genes are TRBV28 and TRBJ2-1; a weak D match, TRBD2 (6 bases). The sequence was obtained from an adult with mismatch repair-deficient cancer. CDR3 residues: CASSFPAGYLPEEQFF. CDR3 nucleotide sequence: TGTGCCAGCAGTTTCCCTGCGGGATACCTTCCGGAGGAGCAGTTCTTC.